This T cell receptor (beta chain) was sequenced in a study of follicular helper T cells after annual influenza vaccination (dated 2017 in TCRdb). Notes on the research overall: Blood was collected on days 0, 7 and 28 after each seasonal influenza vaccination. Multi-year samples were available for six subjects, with four spanning two vaccination seasons and two spanning three seasons. The 2013-2014 samples were cryopreserved, while the 2015 samples were processed right after collection. One week after vaccination, a second recruited cohort of more than nine subjects (Table S1) displayed a similar ICOS+CD38+ cTfh response. To study recall of cTfh clones, some subjects were followed across successive annual vaccinations spanning the 2013-2014, 2014-2015 and 2015-2016 seasons. Study-level results and caveats: Successive annual vaccinations recalled a recurrent oligoclonal ICOS+CD38+ cTfh response that contained tetramer and AIM influenza-specific clonotypes. ICOS+CD38+ cTfh clonality correlated with the frequency of that population, and its change correlated with the change in circulating plasmablast frequency. In evaluating whether influenza clones were enriched, the possibility that the far larger non-cTfh compartments were undersampled could not be ruled out. Because only about 10-20% of the analyzed cells gave productive TCRB sequences, there was no way to sample rare clonotypes. Day 7 ICOS+CD38+ clones were most often found later in ICOS-CD38- cTfh, suggesting that subset may serve as a memory reservoir.

In light of the paper, this sample's time point label describes: 2014-2015 season, 7 days after vaccination. Adults were given seasonal inactivated influenza vaccine (Fluvarix), and sorted blood CD4 subsets were followed by TCRB sequencing before and after vaccination. To be eligible, subjects had to be community-dwelling and could not have received an influenza vaccine during the previous 6 months. Subjects were excluded for influenza vaccine contraindications, substance abuse, HIV/AIDS, active malignancy, immunomodulatory medication, or active illness such as respiratory infection. At each time point, somewhere between about 40 and 110 mL of blood was taken. Ficoll-Paque PLUS or SepMate separation was used to isolate PBMC. As a comparison non-Tfh subset, CXCR5- memory CD4 T cells were sorted. Before DNA was extracted, the cell subsets were sorted from PBMC using a BD FACS Aria. Library preparation was by the immunoSEQ multiplex PCR assay. Adaptive Biotechnologies carried out TCRB amplification, library preparation, sequencing and preliminary bioinformatics at Survey level resolution. The original methods were these. Clonality was computed in R as 1 minus normalized Shannon entropy; the Gini index was calculated with the R package ineq. Overlap score was the summed counts of shared sequences divided by total counts of all sequences in both compared samples. Significance of shared clonotypes was assessed by Fisher's exact test, with a theoretical repertoire of 10^7 TCRB sequences assumed. Here the immuneACCESS table is served through TCRdb, limited to in-frame sequences with V and J called. Missing clones are a known gap in these copies; in checked studies unresolved V genes cover under half, and the rest lacks a known reason. The DNA was the basis for D and trimming; V, J and clone size are from that table. The sample records 4,000 or so clones, 82% of which are singletons. In total, the top ten clones hold under 0.95% of the sample.

Remarks on this clone: Its antigen is unknown. No per-base quality is available; no much larger clone lies one base away.

Via the germline V gene, CDR1 is SGHRS and CDR2 YFSETQ. The CDR3 contains 14 residues, cysteine and phenylalanine counted. Only the CDR3 portion is preserved as DNA: 42 bases, with reading frame beginning at the first base. Deletion took 2 bases off V and 8 bases off J, with a span of 16 bases between the germline ends. Sequencing used CXCR5- memory CD4+ T cells sorted from blood, obtained 7 days after influenza vaccination. What this sample's cell subset or site label stands for: CXCR5- memory CD4 T cells. The receptor was isolated from an adult who received the influenza vaccine. The chain is made from TRBV5-1 and TRBJ1-2; too little of a D gene remains to name it. The DNA sequence is TGCGCCAGCAGCTTAGAAAATCCGTCGGACGGCTACACCTTC. This encodes CASSLENPSDGYTF.